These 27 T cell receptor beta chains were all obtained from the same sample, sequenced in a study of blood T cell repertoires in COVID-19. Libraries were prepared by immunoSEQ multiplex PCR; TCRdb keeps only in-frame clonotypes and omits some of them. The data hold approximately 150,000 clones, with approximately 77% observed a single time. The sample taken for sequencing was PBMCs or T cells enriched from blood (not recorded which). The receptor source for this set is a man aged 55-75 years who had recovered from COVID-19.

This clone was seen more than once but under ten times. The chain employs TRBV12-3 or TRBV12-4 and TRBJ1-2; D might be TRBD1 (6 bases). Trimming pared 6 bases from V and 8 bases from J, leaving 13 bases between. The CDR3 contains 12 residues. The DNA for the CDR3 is TGTGCCAGCAGCCCTGACAGGCCGGGCTACACCTTC. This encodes CASSPDRPGYTF.

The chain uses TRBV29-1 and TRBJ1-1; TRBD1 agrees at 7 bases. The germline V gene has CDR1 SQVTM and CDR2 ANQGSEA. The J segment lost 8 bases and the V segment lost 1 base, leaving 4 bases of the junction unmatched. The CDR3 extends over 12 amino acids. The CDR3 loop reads CSVEGGQSEAFF. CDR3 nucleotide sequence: TGCAGCGTTGAAGGGGGACAGAGCGAAGCTTTCTTT.

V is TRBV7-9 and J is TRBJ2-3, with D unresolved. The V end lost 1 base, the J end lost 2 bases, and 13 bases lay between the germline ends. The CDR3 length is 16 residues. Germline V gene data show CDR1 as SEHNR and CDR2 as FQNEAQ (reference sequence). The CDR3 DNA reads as TGTGCCAGCAGCTTAGGTCCGCCTACCCTCACAGATACGCAGTATTTT. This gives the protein CASSLGPPTLTDTQYF.

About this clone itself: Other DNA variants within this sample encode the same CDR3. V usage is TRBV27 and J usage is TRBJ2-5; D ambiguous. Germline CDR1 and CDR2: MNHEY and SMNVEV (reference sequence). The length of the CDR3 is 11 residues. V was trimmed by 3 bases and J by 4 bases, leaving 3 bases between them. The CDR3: CASSFRETQYF. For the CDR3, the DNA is TGTGCCAGCAGTTTCCGAGAGACCCAGTACTTC.

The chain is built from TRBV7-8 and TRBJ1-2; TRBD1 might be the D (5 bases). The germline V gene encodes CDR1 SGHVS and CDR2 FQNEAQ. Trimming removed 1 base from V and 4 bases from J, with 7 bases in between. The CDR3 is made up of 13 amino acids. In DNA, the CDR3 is TGTGCCAGCAGCTTAGGACAGTCCTATGGCTACACCTTC. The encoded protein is CASSLGQSYGYTF.

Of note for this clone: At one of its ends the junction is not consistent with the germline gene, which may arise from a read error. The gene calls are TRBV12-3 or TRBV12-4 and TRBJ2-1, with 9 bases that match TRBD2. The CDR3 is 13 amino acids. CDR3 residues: CASSWGGTSGPLF. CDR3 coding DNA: TGTGCCAGCAGTTGGGGGGGTACTAGCGGGCCCCTCTTC.

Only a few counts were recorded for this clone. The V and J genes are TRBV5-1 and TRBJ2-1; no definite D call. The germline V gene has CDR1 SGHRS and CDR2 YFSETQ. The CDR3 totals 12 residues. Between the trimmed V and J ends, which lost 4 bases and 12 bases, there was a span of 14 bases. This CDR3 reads CASSEGNSGQFF. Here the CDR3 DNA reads TGCGCCAGCAGCGAAGGAAATTCGGGGCAGTTCTTC.

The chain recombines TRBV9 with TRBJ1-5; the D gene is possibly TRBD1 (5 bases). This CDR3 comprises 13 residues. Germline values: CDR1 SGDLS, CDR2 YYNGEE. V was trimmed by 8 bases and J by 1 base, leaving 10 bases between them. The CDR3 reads CASGGGSNQPQHF. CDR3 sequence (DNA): TGTGCCAGTGGGGGAGGGAGCAATCAGCCCCAGCATTTT.

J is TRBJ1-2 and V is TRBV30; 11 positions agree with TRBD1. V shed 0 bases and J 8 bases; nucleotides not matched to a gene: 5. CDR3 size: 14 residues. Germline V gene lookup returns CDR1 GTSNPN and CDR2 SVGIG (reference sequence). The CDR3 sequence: CAWSVSGQGGGYTF. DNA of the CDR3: TGTGCCTGGAGTGTTTCGGGACAGGGGGGAGGCTACACCTTC.

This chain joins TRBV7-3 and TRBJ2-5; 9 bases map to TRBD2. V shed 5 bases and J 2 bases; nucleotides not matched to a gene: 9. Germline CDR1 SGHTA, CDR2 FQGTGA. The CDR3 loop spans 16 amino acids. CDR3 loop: CASSPGGAGGQETQYF. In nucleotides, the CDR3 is TGTGCCAGCAGCCCCGGGGGAGCGGGGGGTCAAGAGACCCAGTACTTC.

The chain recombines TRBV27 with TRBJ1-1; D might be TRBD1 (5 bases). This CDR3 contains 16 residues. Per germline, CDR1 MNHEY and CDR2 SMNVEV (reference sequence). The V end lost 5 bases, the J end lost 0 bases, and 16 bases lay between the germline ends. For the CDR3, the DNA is TGTGCCAGCAGTCTTATCGGACGACAGATGAACACTGAAGCTTTCTTT. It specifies CASSLIGRQMNTEAFF.

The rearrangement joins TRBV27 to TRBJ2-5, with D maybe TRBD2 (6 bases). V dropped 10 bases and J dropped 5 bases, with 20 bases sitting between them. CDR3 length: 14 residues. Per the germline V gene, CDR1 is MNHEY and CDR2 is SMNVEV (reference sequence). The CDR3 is CATKHGRGTETQYF. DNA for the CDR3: TGTGCCACCAAGCACGGTCGCGGGACTGAGACCCAGTACTTC.

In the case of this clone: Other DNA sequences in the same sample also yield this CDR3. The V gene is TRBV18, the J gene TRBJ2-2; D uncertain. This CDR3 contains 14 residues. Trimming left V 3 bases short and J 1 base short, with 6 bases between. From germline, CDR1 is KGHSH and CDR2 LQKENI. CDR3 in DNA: TGTGCCAGCTCACCCCGACAGAACACCGGGGAGCTGTTTTTT. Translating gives CASSPRQNTGELFF.

In DNA, the CDR3 is TGTGCCAGCAGTTTTTCGGCAGGGCACTACGAGCAGTACTTC. This gives the protein CASSFSAGHYEQYF. The chain has TRBV28 and TRBJ2-7, with a possible D match to TRBD1 (5 bases). The CDR3 runs 14 residues. V lost 3 bases to trimming and J lost 3 bases, with 12 bases between them. From germline, CDR1 is MDHEN and CDR2 SYDVKM.

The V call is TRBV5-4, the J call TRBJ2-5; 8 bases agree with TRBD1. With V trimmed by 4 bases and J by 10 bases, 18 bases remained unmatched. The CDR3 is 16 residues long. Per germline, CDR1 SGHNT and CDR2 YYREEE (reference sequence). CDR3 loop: CASSNRDRPPGMGQYF. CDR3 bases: TGTGCCAGCAGCAACCGGGACAGGCCCCCAGGAATGGGCCAGTACTTC.

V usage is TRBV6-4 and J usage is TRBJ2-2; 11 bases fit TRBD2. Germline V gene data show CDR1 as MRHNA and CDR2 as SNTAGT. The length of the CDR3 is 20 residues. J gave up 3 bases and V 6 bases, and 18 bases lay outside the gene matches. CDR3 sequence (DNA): TGTGCCAGCAGGACTCCTGCGGGGACTAGCGGACTCCCCTACACCGGGGAGCTGTTTTTT. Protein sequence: CASRTPAGTSGLPYTGELFF.

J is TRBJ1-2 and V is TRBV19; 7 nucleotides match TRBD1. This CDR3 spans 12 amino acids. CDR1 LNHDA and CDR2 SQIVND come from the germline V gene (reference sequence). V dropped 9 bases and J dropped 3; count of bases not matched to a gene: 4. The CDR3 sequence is CASTGQDYGYTF. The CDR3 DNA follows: TGTGCCAGCACAGGACAGGACTATGGCTACACCTTC.

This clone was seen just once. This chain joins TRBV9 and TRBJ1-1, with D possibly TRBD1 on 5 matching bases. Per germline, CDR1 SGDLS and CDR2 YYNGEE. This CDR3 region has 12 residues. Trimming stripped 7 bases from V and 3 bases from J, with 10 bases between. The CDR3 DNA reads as TGTGCCAGCTTCGGCAGGGACACTGAAGCTTTCTTT. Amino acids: CASFGRDTEAFF.

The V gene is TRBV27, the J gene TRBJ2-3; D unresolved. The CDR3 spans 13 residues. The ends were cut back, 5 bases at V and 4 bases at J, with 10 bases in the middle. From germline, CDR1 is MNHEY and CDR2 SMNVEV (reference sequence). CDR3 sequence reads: CASSPQWSDTQYF. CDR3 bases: TGTGCCAGCAGTCCCCAGTGGTCAGATACGCAGTATTTT.

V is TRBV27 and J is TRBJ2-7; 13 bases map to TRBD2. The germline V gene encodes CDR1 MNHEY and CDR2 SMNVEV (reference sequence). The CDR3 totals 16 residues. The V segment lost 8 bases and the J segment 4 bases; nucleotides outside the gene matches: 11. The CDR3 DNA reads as TGTGCCAGCTCGGGGACCGGGACTAGCGGGATTTACGAGCAGTACTTC. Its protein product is CASSGTGTSGIYEQYF.

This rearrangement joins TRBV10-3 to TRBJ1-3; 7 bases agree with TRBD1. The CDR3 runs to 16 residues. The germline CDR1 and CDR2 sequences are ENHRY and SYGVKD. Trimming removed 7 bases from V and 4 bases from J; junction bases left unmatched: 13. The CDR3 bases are TGTGCCATCACTCCGACAGGGTTAAATGCCGGAAACACCATATATTTT. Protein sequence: CAITPTGLNAGNTIYF.

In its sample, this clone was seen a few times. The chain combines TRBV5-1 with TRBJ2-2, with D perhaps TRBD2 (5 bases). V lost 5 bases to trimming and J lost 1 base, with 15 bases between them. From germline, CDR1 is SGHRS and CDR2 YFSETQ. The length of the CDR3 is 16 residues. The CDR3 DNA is TGCGCCAGCAGACTCCTCACCGGGAAGAACACCGGGGAGCTGTTTTTT. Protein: CASRLLTGKNTGELFF.

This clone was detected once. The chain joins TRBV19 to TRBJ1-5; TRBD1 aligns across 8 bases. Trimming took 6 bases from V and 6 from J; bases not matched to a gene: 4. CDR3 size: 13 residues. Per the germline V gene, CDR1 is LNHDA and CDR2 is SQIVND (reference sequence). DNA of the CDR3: TGTGCCAGTAGCTCAGACAGGGGTCAGCCCCAGCATTTT. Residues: CASSSDRGQPQHF.

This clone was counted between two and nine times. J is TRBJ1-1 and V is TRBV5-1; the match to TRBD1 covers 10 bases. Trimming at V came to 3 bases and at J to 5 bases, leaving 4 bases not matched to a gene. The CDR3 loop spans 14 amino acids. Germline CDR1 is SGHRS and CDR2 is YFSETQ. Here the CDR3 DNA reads TGCGCCAGCAGCTGGGACAGGGGAGGAACTGAAGCTTTCTTT. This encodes CASSWDRGGTEAFF.

This CDR3 is CASSRDSSVQPQHF. The CDR3 bases are TGTGCCAGCAGCCGGGACAGCTCCGTTCAGCCCCAGCATTTT. The V and J genes are TRBV28 and TRBJ1-5; 7 bases align to TRBD1. The CDR3 has 14 amino acids. The germline V gene has CDR1 MDHEN and CDR2 SYDVKM. V shed 6 bases, J shed 6 bases, and the junction held 8 bases outside the gene matches.

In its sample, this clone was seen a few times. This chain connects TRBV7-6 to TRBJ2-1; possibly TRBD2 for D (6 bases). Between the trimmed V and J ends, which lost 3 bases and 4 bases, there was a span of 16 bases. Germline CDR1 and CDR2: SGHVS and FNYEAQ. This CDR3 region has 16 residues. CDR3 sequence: CASSFGRGRTYNEQFF. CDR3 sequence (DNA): TGTGCCAGCAGCTTTGGGCGGGGCCGTACTTACAATGAGCAGTTCTTC. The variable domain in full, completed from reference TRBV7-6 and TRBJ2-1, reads GAGVSQSPRYKVTKRGQDVALRCDPISGHVSLYWYRQALGQGPEFLTYFNYEAQQDKSGLPNDRFSAERPEGSISTLTIQRTEQRDSAMYRCASSFGRGRTYNEQFFGPGTRLTVL.

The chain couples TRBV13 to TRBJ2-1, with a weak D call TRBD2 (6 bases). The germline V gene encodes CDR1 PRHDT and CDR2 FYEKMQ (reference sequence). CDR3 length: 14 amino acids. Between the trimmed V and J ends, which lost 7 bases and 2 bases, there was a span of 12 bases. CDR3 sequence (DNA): TGTGCCAGCACCGTAAGGGAGGCCTACAATGAGCAGTTCTTC. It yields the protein CASTVREAYNEQFF.